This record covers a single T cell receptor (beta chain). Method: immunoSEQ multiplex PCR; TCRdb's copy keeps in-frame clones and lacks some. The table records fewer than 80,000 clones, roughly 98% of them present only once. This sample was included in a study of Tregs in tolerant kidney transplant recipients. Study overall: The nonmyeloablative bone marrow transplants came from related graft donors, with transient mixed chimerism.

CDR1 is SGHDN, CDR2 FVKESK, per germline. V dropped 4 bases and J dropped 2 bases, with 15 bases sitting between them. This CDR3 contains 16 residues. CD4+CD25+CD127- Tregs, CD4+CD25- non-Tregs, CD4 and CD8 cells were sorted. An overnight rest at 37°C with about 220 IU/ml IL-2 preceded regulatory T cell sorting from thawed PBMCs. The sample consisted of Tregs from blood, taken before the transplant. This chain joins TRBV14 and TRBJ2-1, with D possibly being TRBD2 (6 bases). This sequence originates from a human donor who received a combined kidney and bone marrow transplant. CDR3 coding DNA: TGTGCCAGCAGCCGACTTAGCGGAGTACCCTACAATGAGCAGTTCTTC. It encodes CASSRLSGVPYNEQFF.